These T cell receptor beta chains were read from a single sample in a study of blood T cell repertoires in COVID-19. The protocol was immunoSEQ multiplex PCR, while the TCRdb copy is restricted to in-frame clones and leaves out a portion. Of fewer than 500,000 clones listed, around nine tenths are singletons. The sample comprised peripheral blood. These receptors were taken from a woman in her thirties with acute or convalescent COVID-19. The CDR3 runs from the conserved cysteine through the conserved F or W.

TRBJ2-1 TRBV5-6 CASSLVTGDNEQFF
TRBJ2-1 TRBV5-7 CASSTPGQGDLIGNEQFF
TRBJ1-4 TRBV6-5 CASSKTGTNEKLFF
TRBJ2-1 TRBV10-3 CAISDRGEQFF
TRBJ1-1 TRBV19 CASHGPGFMNTEAFF
TRBJ1-4 TRBV19 CASKRTGPSNEKLFF
TRBJ1-1 TRBV11-2 CASSSQGPTEAFF
TRBJ1-6 TRBV5-1 CASSLDSSHSPLHF
TRBJ2-7 TRBV6-5 CASRQLAGGPYEQYF
TRBJ1-2 TRBV10-2 CASSGGQGSAAF
TRBJ1-5 TRBV4-1 CASSQDRGARQPQHF
TRBJ2-6 TRBV27 CASSAGSGANVLTF
TRBJ2-1 TRBV18 CASSSGGIEQFF
TRBJ1-1 TRBV18 CASSPYQGGMNTEAFF
TRBJ2-1 TRBV7-8 CASSFSDSYNEQFF
TRBJ2-3 TRBV5-1 CASSYIAVPGTDTQYF
TRBJ2-5 TRBV3-1/TRBV3-2 CARMKTGLMNF
TRBJ1-1 TRBV4-1 CASSQVENTEAFF
TRBJ1-6 TRBV6-1 CASSGEGPSYNSPLHF
TRBJ1-5 TRBV18 CASSVDRGPGPQHF
TRBJ1-2 TRBV21-1 CASSNPPRGEYYGYTF
TRBJ2-7 TRBV4-2 CASSQGLASSYEQYF
TRBJ1-6 TRBV10-1 CASSEDRAGNSPLHF
TRBJ2-7 TRBV5-1 CASSYNYEQYF
TRBJ1-1 TRBV30 CAWRKRVTEAFF
TRBJ2-7 TRBV4-2 CASSQAPGLAYEQYF
TRBJ1-5 TRBV18 CASSAIGTGEQPQHF
TRBJ2-2 TRBV7-9 CASSSRGAANTGELFF
TRBJ2-1 TRBV5-6 CASTRSSSYNEQFF
TRBJ2-3 TRBV7-8 CASRNRPTISTDTQYF